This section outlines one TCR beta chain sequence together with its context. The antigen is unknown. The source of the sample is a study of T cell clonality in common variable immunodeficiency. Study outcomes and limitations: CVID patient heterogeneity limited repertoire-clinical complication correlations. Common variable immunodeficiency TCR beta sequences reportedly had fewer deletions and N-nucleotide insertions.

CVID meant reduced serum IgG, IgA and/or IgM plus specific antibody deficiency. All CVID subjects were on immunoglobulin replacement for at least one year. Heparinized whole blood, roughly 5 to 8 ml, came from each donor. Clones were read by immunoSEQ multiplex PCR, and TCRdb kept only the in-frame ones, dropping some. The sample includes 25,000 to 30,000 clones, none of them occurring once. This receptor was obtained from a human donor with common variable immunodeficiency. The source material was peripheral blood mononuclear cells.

The CDR3 reads CSARDSGYGYTF. The part of the CDR3 DNA that was read is TGCAGTGCTAGAGATTCGGGCTATGGC. V usage is TRBV20-1 and J usage is TRBJ1-2; D ambiguous. The read is 3 residues too short to cover the CDR3 end, so that end is filled in from the germline J gene. V dropped 0 bases and J dropped 4 bases, with 6 bases sitting between them. The CDR3 loop spans 12 amino acids. Germline V gene sequence: CDR1 DFQATT, CDR2 SNEGSKA (reference sequence).